The 10 T cell receptor beta chains presented below share a single source sample, sequenced in a study of shared clonotypes between healthy human individuals. Profiling relied on immunoSEQ multiplex PCR, and the TCRdb table lists in-frame clones only, not all of them. The repertoire holds around 530,000 clones, with roughly four fifths as singletons. The sequencing sample was made of PBMCs. The source of these receptors is a middle-aged woman in good health. Some clones in this sample may be carry-over from other donors' samples.

The rearrangement links TRBV28 to TRBJ2-5; 8 positions agree with TRBD2. CDR1 is MDHEN, CDR2 SYDVKM, per germline. The CDR3 length is 15 residues. V was pared by 6 bases and J by 3 bases, with 9 bases of the junction left unmatched. CDR3 sequence (DNA): TGTGCCAGCAGCTCGGGACTAGAAAAGAAAGAGACCCAGTACTTC. It is translated as CASSSGLEKKETQYF.

V gene TRBV7-9 combines with J gene TRBJ2-1, with D perhaps matching TRBD1 or TRBD2 (7 bases each). V lost 11 bases, J lost 6 bases, and 20 bases lay in between. Germline lookup yields CDR1 SEHNR and CDR2 FQNEAQ (reference sequence). This CDR3 contains 14 residues. The CDR3 DNA sequence: TGTGCCGGAACAGGGGCTAGCGGTCTCAATGAGCAGTTCTTC. Its translation: CAGTGASGLNEQFF.

With regard to this clone: With a much larger clone just one base away, this may be a read error. Because the CDR3's place on the DNA is in doubt, the DNA is left out and the CDR3 is given as listed by TCRdb. This sample also contains other DNA sequences that code for the same CDR3. The chain links TRBV29-1 to TRBJ1-1; the table's TRBD1 call for D was not verified on the DNA. The CDR3 length equals 13 residues, ends included. CDR1 is SQVTM, CDR2 ANQGSEA, per germline. The CDR3 sequence is CSVATGISTEAFF.

In its sample, this clone was seen once. The CDR3 sequence: CASSQRSGEGGELFF. In nucleotides, the CDR3 is TGCGCCAGCAGCCAACGGTCAGGGGAAGGCGGGGAGCTGTTTTTT. V and J are TRBV4-3 and TRBJ2-2; D is perhaps TRBD1 (6 bases). Germline assignment: CDR1 LGHNA and CDR2 YSLEER. Trimming pared 2 bases from V and 7 bases from J, leaving 14 bases between. This CDR3 region has 15 residues.

The V call is TRBV29-1, the J call TRBJ2-7, with TRBD1 matching 9 bases. The CDR3 runs 12 residues. The V and J ends lost 3 bases and 7 bases, in that order; junction bases with no gene match: 4. Germline CDR1 SQVTM, CDR2 ANQGSEA. In DNA, the CDR3 is TGCAGCGTTGATTGGGACAGGGATGAGCAGTACTTC. This codes for CSVDWDRDEQYF.

The chain is built from TRBV11-2 and TRBJ1-3; TRBD1 matches 10 bases. The CDR3 runs to 15 residues. The germline gives CDR1 SGHAT, CDR2 FQNNGV. V shed 4 bases and J 2 bases; nucleotides not matched to a gene: 2. CDR3 nucleotide sequence: TGTGCCAGCAGCTCAGGACAGGGGGCTGGAAACACCATATATTTT. Its protein is CASSSGQGAGNTIYF. Drawing the rest from reference TRBV11-2 and TRBJ1-3, the complete variable domain is EAGVAQSPRYKIIEKRQSVAFWCNPISGHATLYWYQQILGQGPKLLIQFQNNGVVDDSQLPKDRFSAERLKGVDSTLKIQPAKLEDSAVYLCASSSGQGAGNTIYFGEGSWLTVV.

V is TRBV5-5 and J is TRBJ2-1; D is perhaps TRBD1 or TRBD2 (5 bases each). CDR1 and CDR2 from the germline V gene are SGHKS and YYEKEE (reference sequence). Trimming left V 3 bases short and J 1 base short, with 17 bases between. The CDR3 runs 17 residues. The CDR3 here is CASSYQVGGQSYNEQFF. The CDR3 DNA is TGTGCCAGCAGCTACCAAGTTGGGGGTCAATCCTACAATGAGCAGTTCTTC. Filled out from reference TRBV5-5 and TRBJ2-1, the complete variable domain reads DAGVTQSPTHLIKTRGQQVTLRCSPISGHKSVSWYQQVLGQGPQFIFQYYEKEERGRGNFPDRFSARQFPNYSSELNVNALLLGDSALYLCASSYQVGGQSYNEQFFGPGTRLTVL.

The rearrangement joins TRBV5-1 to TRBJ2-1, with 9 bases lining up with TRBD2. The CDR3 spans 15 residues. Losses at the gene ends were 0 bases for V and 15 bases for J; bases not matched to a gene: 13. The V gene's germline CDR1 is SGHRS and CDR2 YFSETQ. The CDR3 nucleotides are TGCGCCAGCAGCTTGGTGTCTAGCGGGACCTCGCCCCTGTTCTTC. Protein sequence: CASSLVSSGTSPLFF.

The V call is TRBV5-5, the J call TRBJ2-5, with 10 bases aligning to TRBD2. This CDR3 is 16 amino acids long. Germline V CDR1 and CDR2: SGHKS, YYEKEE (reference sequence). J gave up 5 bases and V 2 bases, and 9 bases lay outside the gene matches. DNA of the CDR3: TGTGCCAGCAGCTTTTCAGCGGGAGGGCCAGGGGAGACCCAGTACTTC. It yields the protein CASSFSAGGPGETQYF.

Turning to this clone: Other DNA sequences in the sample encode the same CDR3. This rearrangement joins TRBV29-1 to TRBJ1-1; 11 bases line up with TRBD1. V trimming: 5 bases; J trimming: 0 bases; junction bases outside the gene matches: 5. The CDR3 loop spans 15 amino acids. Germline assignment: CDR1 SQVTM and CDR2 ANQGSEA. CDR3 region: CSVPGQGVLNTEAFF. The CDR3 DNA follows: TGCAGCGTTCCGGGACAGGGGGTTTTGAACACTGAAGCTTTCTTT. Together with reference TRBV29-1 and TRBJ1-1, the CDR3 gives the full variable domain: SAVISQKPSRDICQRGTSLTIQCQVDSQVTMMFWYRQQPGQSLTLIATANQGSEATYESGFVIDKFPISRPNLTFSTLTVSNMSPEDSSIYLCSVPGQGVLNTEAFFGQGTRLTVV.